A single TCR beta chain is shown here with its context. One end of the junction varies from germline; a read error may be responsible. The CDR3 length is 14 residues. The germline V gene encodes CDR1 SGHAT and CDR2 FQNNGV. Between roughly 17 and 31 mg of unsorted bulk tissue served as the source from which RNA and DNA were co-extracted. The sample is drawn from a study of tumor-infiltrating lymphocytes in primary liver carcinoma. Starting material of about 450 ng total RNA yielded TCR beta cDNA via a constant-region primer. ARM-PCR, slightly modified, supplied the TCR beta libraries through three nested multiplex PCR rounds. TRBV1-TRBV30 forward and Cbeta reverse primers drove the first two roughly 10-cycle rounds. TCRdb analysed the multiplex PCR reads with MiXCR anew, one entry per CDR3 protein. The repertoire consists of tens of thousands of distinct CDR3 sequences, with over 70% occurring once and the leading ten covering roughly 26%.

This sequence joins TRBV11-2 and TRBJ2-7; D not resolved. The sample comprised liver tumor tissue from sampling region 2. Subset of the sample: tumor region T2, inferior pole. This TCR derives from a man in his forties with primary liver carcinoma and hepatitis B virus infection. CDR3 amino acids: CASSLTDGPYEQYF. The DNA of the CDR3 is TGCGCCAGCAGCTTAACGGACGGACCCTACGAGCAGTACTTC.